Listed below are T cell receptor beta chains from one sample, sequenced in a study. TCRdb used MiXCR to reprocess the 5' RACE reads, holding one entry per CDR3 protein. The sample lists tens of thousands of distinct CDR3 sequences, 25% to 30% seen once, with roughly 4% in the top ten. Sequencing was performed on memory CD4+ T cells sorted from a lymph node. All receptors come from a female donor with breast cancer. Each CDR3 is given with its conserved first and last residue. The D gene is left open where the match is weak. Expanded clones get a size class; other rows say once, few or many, or leave the size out.

j_call clone_size d_call v_call cdr3_nt cdr3_aa
TRBJ1-2 . . TRBV4-1 TGCGCCAGCAGCCAAGTTAGAAACTATGGCCACACCTTC CASSQVRNYGHTF
TRBJ2-1 once TRBD2 TRBV9 TGTGCCAGCAGCGTAAAACTAGCGGGGACGTACAATGAGCAGTTCTTC CASSVKLAGTYNEQFF
TRBJ2-4 . . TRBV4-1 TGCGCCAGCAGCCACCCAGGACAGAGAAACATTCAGTACTTC CASSHPGQRNIQYF
TRBJ2-5 . TRBD2 TRBV7-9 TGTGCCAGCAGCCCCAAGAAACGACTAGCGGGAAAACAAGAGACCCAGTACTTC CASSPKKRLAGKQETQYF
TRBJ2-3 . . TRBV4-2 TGTGCCAGCAGCCAAGATAATAACAGGGCGGATACGCAGTATTTT CASSQDNNRADTQYF
TRBJ2-7 . . TRBV5-1 TGCGCCAGCAGAAGGGACTCCTACGAGCAGTACTTC CASRRDSYEQYF
TRBJ1-2 . . TRBV20-1 TGCAGTGCTACCGGCCCTACTTTCTATGGCTACACCTTC CSATGPTFYGYTF
TRBJ1-1 few TRBD1 TRBV10-2 TGCGCCAGCAGAGAGGGACAGGGGAACACTGAAGCTTTCTTT CASREGQGNTEAFF
TRBJ2-5 . TRBD2 TRBV27 TGTGCCAGCACCCCATGGACTAGCGGGAGGGCCCCAGAGACCCAGTACTTC CASTPWTSGRAPETQYF
TRBJ2-1 . . TRBV20-1 TGCAGTGCTAGAAGGGGGGGTAATGAGCAGTTCTTC CSARRGGNEQFF
TRBJ2-7 . . TRBV15 TGTGCCACCAGCAGAGTGGGGAGCCCGCCCTCCGAGCAGTACTTC CATSRVGSPPSEQYF
TRBJ2-7 few . TRBV5-1 TGCGCCAGCAGCTACTCGCTGGCGGGGTCCGGCGAGCAGTACTTC CASSYSLAGSGEQYF
TRBJ1-2 . . TRBV6-1 TGTGCCAGCAATTCCAGGGGTGCCAACTATGGCTACACCTTC CASNSRGANYGYTF
TRBJ1-5 . . TRBV28 TGTGCCAGCAGTTTTTTATTGGGGGGCAACAATCAGCCCCAGCATTTT CASSFLLGGNNQPQHF
TRBJ2-7 few TRBD2 TRBV30 TGTGCCTGGAGAGCGGGGTCGCACGAGCAGTACTTC CAWRAGSHEQYF
TRBJ1-1 few TRBD1 TRBV20-1 TGCAGTGCTAGTGGCGCAGGGGGAGAAGCTTTCTTT CSASGAGGEAFF
TRBJ2-7 few . TRBV27 TGTGCCAGCAGATGGGGTGGGCAGGCCTCCTACGAGCAGTACTTC CASRWGGQASYEQYF
TRBJ2-7 . . TRBV27 TGTGCCAGCAGTTTAGTGGGGGCGCACTACGAGCAGTACTTC CASSLVGAHYEQYF
TRBJ1-3 . . TRBV6-2/TRBV6-3 TGTGCCAGCAGTTACGTCGGGGGAGGAGGAAACACCATATATTTT CASSYVGGGGNTIYF
TRBJ2-5 few . TRBV9 TGTGCCAGCAGCGTCGCACAGGGGAGGGGAGAGACCCAGTACTTC CASSVAQGRGETQYF
TRBJ2-3 . . TRBV29-1 TGCAGCGTTGAGAGCAACGGTTACAGCACAGATACGCAGTATTTT CSVESNGYSTDTQYF
TRBJ1-2 few . TRBV7-9 TGTGCCAGCAGCTCTACAGACGGGGGCTACACCTTC CASSSTDGGYTF
TRBJ2-7 . TRBD2 TRBV4-1 TGCGCCAGCAGCCAAGGACTAGCGGGAAGATACGAGCAGTACTTC CASSQGLAGRYEQYF
TRBJ2-7 few . TRBV4-1 TGCGCCAGCAGCAGCGGGACAGGCTACGAGCAGTACTTC CASSSGTGYEQYF
TRBJ1-6 few . TRBV6-5 TGTGCCAGCAGTTTTGATACAGGACTTGTATCTAATTCACCCCTCCACTTT CASSFDTGLVSNSPLHF
TRBJ2-3 medium-sized TRBD2 TRBV20-1 TGCAGTGCCCTCCCACTAGCGGTGGATACGCAGTATTTT CSALPLAVDTQYF
TRBJ2-1 few TRBD2 TRBV4-1 TGCGCCAGCGGCCAAGAGTGGGGGACTAGCGCGAACTACAATGAGCAGTTCTTC CASGQEWGTSANYNEQFF
TRBJ2-2 . . TRBV5-1 TGCGCCAGCAGCCTGGAAGCTGGCGTCAGCGGGGAGCTGTTTTTT CASSLEAGVSGELFF
TRBJ2-2 . . TRBV7-3 TGTGCCAGCAGCTTAATCGCTAGTCGAAGGGGCGGGGAGCTGTTTTTT CASSLIASRRGGELFF
TRBJ2-2 many . TRBV5-1 TGCGCCAGCAGCTTGGAGGCGGCGAACACCGGGGAGCTGTTTTTT CASSLEAANTGELFF
TRBJ1-1 . . TRBV12-3/TRBV12-4 TGTGCCAGCAGTTTAGGAATTAGGAACACTGAAGCTTTCTTT CASSLGIRNTEAFF
TRBJ1-1 few TRBD1 TRBV5-1 TGCGCCAGCAGGACCCCGGGACAGGGGGCGCCCCCTGAAGCTTTCTTT CASRTPGQGAPPEAFF
TRBJ2-1 few . TRBV20-1 TGCAGTGCTCGCGATAATGAGCAGTTCTTC CSARDNEQFF
TRBJ2-7 . . TRBV6-2/TRBV6-3 TGTGCCAGCGGAAGTGGTCGGCACTACGAGCAGTACTTC CASGSGRHYEQYF
TRBJ2-7 few . TRBV7-9 TGTGCCAGCAGCGTTCAGGCCGGGAAGAGCTCCTACGAGCAGTACTTC CASSVQAGKSSYEQYF
TRBJ2-2 . . TRBV3-1 TGTGCCAGCAGCCACACCGGGGAGCTGTTTTTT CASSHTGELFF
TRBJ2-7 . TRBD2 TRBV5-1 TGCGCCAGCAGCTTGGTCCAGGGGACTAGCGGTCCCGAGCAGTACTTC CASSLVQGTSGPEQYF
TRBJ2-3 few . TRBV27 TGTGCCAGCAGTTTATTTCCCTTAGCGGCCCCAGATACGCAGTATTTT CASSLFPLAAPDTQYF
TRBJ2-7 few . TRBV20-1 TGCAGTGCTAGAGATATGGCGGGAAGGGTCTACGAGCAGTACTTC CSARDMAGRVYEQYF
TRBJ2-5 . TRBD1 TRBV7-3 TGTGCCAGCAGCTTATATCCAGGGGGCGAGGTTGGGGAGACCCAGTACTTC CASSLYPGGEVGETQYF
TRBJ1-3 once . TRBV9 TGTGCCAGCAGCGTAGCCACCTCTGGAAACACCATATATTTT CASSVATSGNTIYF
TRBJ1-6 . TRBD1 TRBV5-1 TGCGCCAGCAGCTTGGCAGGGGGCCGGGACAATTCACCCCTCCACTTT CASSLAGGRDNSPLHF
TRBJ2-3 few . TRBV20-1 TGCAGTGCTCCCCCAAACAGGGGAGGGACAGATACGCAGTATTTT CSAPPNRGGTDTQYF
TRBJ2-3 . . TRBV7-9 TGTGCCAGCAGCTTAGATCGCGGATACACAGATACGCAGTATTTT CASSLDRGYTDTQYF
TRBJ2-1 . . TRBV7-2 TGTGCCGGCAGCTTAGCCAGCAGCCAATACAATGAGCAGTTCTTC CAGSLASSQYNEQFF
TRBJ2-2 . . TRBV9 TGTGCCAGCAACATCCAGGGGAACACCGGGGAGCTGTTTTTT CASNIQGNTGELFF
TRBJ2-3 many TRBD1 TRBV20-1 TGCAGTGCCTTGGGACAGGGGAGTAAAGATACGCAGTATTTT CSALGQGSKDTQYF
TRBJ2-1 few TRBD2 TRBV7-3 TGTGCCAGCAGCTATTCAGCGGGGGGTTACAATGAGCAGTTCTTC CASSYSAGGYNEQFF
TRBJ2-5 . . TRBV21-1 TGTGCCAGCGGACGGTACCAAGAGACCCAGTACTTC CASGRYQETQYF
TRBJ2-1 few . TRBV7-8 TGTGCCAGCAGCTTAGCTGGGGATTGGAATGAGCAGTTCTTC CASSLAGDWNEQFF
TRBJ2-3 . . TRBV20-1 TGCAGTGCCCGTCGGCCCGCGGATACGCAGTATTTT CSARRPADTQYF